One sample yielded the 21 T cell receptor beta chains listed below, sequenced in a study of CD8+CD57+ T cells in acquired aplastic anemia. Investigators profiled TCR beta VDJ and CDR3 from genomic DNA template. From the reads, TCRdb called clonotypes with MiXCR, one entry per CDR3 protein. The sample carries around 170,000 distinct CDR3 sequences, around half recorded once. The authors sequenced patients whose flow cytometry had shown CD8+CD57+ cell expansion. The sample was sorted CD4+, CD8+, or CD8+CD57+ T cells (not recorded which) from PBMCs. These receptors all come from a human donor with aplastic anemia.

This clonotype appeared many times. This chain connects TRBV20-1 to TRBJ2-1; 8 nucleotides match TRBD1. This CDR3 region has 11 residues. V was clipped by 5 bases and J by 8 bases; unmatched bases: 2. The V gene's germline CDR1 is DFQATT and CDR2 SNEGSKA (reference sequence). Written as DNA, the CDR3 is TGCAGTGCTGAACAGGGGGATGAGCAGTTCTTC. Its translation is CSAEQGDEQFF.

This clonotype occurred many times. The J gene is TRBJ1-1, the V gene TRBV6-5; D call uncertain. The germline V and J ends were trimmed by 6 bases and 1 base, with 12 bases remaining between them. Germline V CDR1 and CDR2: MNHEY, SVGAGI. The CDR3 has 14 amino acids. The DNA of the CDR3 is TGTGCCAGCAGGCCGGGGAAGCGGAACACTGAAGCTTTCTTT. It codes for CASRPGKRNTEAFF.

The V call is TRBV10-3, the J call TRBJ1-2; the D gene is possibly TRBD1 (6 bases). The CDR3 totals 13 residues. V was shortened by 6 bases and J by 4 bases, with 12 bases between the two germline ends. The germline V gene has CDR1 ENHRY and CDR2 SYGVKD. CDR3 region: CAISAGTFYGYTF. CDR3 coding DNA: TGTGCCATCAGCGCCGGGACATTCTATGGCTACACCTTC.

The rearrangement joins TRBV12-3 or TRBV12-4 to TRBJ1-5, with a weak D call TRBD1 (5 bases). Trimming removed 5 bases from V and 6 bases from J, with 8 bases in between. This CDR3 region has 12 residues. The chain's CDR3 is CASSGGLQPQHF. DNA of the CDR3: TGTGCCAGCAGTGGGGGACTTCAGCCCCAGCATTTT.

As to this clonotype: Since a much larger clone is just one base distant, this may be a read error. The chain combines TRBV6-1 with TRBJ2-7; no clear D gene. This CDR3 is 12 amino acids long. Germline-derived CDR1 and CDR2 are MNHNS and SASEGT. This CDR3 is CASRDRYYERYF. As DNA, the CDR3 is TGTGCCAGCAGAGACCGGTACTACGAGCGGTACTTC.

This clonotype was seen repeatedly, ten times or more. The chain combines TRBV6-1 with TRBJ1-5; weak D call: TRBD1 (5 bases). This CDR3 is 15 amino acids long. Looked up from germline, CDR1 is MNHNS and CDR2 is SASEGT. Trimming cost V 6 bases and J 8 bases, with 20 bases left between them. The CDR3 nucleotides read TGTGCCAGCAGGCCAGGGCTAGAGTGGTGGGAGCCCCAGCATTTT. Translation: CASRPGLEWWEPQHF.

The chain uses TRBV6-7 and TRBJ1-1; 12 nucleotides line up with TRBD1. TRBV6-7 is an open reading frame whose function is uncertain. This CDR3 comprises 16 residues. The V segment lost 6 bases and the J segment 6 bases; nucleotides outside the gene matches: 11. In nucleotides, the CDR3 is TGTGCCAGCAGGCGGGACAGGGGGCGCGGGGAAGCTGAAGCTTTCTTT. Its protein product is CASRRDRGRGEAEAFF.

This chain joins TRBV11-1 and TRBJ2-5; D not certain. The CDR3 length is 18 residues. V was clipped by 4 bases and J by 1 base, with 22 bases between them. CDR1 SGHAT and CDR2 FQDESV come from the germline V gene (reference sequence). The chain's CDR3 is CASSSLPPPRAPQETQYF. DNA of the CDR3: TGTGCCAGCAGCTCTTTACCACCCCCCCGGGCCCCCCAAGAGACCCAGTACTTC.

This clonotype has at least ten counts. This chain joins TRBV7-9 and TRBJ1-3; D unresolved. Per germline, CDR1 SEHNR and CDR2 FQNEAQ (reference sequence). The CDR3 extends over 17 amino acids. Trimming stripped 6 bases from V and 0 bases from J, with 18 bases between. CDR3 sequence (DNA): TGTGCCAGCAGTCCTGGACTGACCGGTAGCTCTGGAAACACCATATATTTT. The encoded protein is CASSPGLTGSSGNTIYF.

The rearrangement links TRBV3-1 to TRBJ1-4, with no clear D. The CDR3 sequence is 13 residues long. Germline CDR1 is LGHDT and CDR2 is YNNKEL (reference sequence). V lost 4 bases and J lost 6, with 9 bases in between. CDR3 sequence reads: CASSPSRDEKLFF. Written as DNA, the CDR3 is TGTGCCAGCAGCCCTTCGAGGGATGAAAAACTGTTTTTT. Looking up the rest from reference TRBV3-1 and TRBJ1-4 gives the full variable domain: DTAVSQTPKYLVTQMGNDKSIKCEQNLGHDTMYWYKQDSKKFLKIMFSYNNKELIINETVPNRFSPKSPDKAHLNLHINSLELGDSAVYFCASSPSRDEKLFFGSGTQLSVL.

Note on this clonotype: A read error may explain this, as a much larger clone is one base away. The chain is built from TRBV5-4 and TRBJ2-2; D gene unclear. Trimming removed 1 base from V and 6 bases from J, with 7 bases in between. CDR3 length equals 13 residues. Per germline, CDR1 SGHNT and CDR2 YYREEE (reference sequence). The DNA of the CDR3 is TGTGCCAGCAGCTTGCACGGGTCCGGGGAGCTGTTTTTT. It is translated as CASSLHGSGELFF.

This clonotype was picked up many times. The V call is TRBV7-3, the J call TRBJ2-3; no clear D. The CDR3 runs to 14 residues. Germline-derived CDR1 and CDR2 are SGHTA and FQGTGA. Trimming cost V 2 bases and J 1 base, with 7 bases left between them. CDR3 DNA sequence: TGTGCCAGCAGCTTATGGCAGGGCACAGATACGCAGTATTTT. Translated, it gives CASSLWQGTDTQYF.

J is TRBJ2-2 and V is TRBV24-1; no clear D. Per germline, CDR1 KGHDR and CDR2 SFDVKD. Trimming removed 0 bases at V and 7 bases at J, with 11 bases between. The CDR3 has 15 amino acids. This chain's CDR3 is CATSDLRRLGGELFF. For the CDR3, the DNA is TGTGCCACCAGTGATTTGCGAAGACTTGGCGGGGAGCTGTTTTTT.

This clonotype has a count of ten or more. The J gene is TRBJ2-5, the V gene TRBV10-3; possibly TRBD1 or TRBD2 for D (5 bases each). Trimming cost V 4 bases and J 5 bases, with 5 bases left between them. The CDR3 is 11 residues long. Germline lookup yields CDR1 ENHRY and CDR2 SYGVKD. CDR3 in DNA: TGTGCCATCAGTGGGGGGGAGACCCAGTACTTC. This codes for CAISGGETQYF.

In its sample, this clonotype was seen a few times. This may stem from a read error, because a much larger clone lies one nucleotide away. CDR3 residues: CASSLVVAGVGQELFF. The CDR3 nucleotides are TGTGCCAGCAGCTTAGTTGTAGCGGGAGTCGGGCAGGAGCTGTTTTTT. The rearrangement joins TRBV11-2 to TRBJ2-2, with 9 bases lining up with TRBD2. The germline CDR1 and CDR2 sequences are SGHAT and FQNNGV. The length of the CDR3 is 16 residues. Trimming at V came to 1 base and at J to 10 bases, leaving 10 bases not matched to a gene.

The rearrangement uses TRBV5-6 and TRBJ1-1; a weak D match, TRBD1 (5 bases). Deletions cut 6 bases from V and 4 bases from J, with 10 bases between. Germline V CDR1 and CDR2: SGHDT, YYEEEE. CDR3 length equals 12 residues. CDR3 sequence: CASIVGGTEAFF. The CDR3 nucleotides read TGTGCCAGCATCGTGGGGGGCACTGAAGCTTTCTTT.

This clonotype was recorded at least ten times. Here the CDR3 reads CASSSSSGPYEQYV. DNA of the CDR3: TGTGCCAGCAGCTCGTCTAGCGGGCCTTACGAGCAGTACGTC. The chain employs TRBV11-1 and TRBJ2-7; 8 nucleotides line up with TRBD2. This CDR3 spans 14 amino acids. The J segment lost 4 bases and the V segment lost 4 bases, leaving 6 bases of the junction unmatched. Germline V gene sequence: CDR1 SGHAT, CDR2 FQDESV (reference sequence).

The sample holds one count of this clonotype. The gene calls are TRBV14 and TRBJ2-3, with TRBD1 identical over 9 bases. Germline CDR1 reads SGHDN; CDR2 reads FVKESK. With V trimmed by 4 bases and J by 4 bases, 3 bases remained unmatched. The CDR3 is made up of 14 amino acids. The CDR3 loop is CASSLRQGADTQYF. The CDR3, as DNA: TGTGCCAGCAGCCTTAGACAGGGGGCAGATACGCAGTATTTT.

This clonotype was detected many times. CDR3: CASSLRAGVGYEQYV. Written as DNA, the CDR3 is TGTGCCAGCAGCCTAAGAGCGGGAGTAGGGTACGAGCAGTACGTC. This rearrangement joins TRBV5-6 to TRBJ2-7, with 8 bases lining up with TRBD2. CDR3 length: 15 residues. V lost 4 bases, J lost 4 bases, and 10 bases stayed unmatched. The germline CDR1 and CDR2 sequences are SGHDT and YYEEEE.

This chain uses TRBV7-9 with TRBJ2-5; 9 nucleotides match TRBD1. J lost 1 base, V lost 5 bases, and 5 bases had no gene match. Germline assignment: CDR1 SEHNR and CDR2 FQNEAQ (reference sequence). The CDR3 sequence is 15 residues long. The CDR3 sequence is CASSDTGGLQETQYF. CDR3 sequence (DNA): TGTGCCAGCAGCGACACAGGGGGCCTCCAAGAGACCCAGTACTTC.

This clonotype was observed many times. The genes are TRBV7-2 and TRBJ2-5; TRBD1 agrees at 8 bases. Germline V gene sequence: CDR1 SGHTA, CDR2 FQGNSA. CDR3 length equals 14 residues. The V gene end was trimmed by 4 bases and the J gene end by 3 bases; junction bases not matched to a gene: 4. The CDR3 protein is CASSSTGEKETQYF. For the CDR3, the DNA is TGTGCCAGCAGCTCGACAGGGGAGAAAGAGACCCAGTACTTC. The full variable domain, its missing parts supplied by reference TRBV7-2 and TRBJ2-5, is GAGVSQSPSNKVTEKGKDVELRCDPISGHTALYWYRQSLGQGLEFLIYFQGNSAPDKSGLPSDRFSAERTGGSVSTLTIQRTQQEDSAVYLCASSSTGEKETQYFGPGTRLLVL.